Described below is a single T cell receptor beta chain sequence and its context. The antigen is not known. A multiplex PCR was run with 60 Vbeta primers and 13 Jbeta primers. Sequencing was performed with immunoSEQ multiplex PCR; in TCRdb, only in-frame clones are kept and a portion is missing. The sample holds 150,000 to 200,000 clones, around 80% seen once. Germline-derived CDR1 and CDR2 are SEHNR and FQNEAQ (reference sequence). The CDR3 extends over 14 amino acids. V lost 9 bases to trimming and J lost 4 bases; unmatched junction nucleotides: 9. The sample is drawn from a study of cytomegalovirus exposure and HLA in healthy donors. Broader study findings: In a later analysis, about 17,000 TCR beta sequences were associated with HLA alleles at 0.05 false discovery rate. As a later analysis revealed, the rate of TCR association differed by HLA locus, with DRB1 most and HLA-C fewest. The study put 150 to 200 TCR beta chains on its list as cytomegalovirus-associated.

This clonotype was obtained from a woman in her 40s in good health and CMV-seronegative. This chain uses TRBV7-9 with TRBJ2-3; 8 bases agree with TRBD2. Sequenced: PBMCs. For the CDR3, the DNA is TGTGCCAGTTCCGGGGGACTAGGGGCAGATACGCAGTATTTT. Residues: CASSGGLGADTQYF. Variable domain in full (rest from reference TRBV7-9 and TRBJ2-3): DTGVSQNPRHKITKRGQNVTFRCDPISEHNRLYWYRQTLGQGPEFLTYFQNEAQLEKSRLLSDRFSAERPKGSFSTLEIQRTEQGDSAMYLCASSGGLGADTQYFGPGTRLTVL.